The 11 T cell receptor beta chains below all came from one sample that was sequenced in a study of blood T cell repertoires in COVID-19. Some clones are missing from TCRdb's copy, which holds only in-frame ones; the method was immunoSEQ multiplex PCR. This table has roughly 190,000 clones, 80% to 90% appearing once. The sequenced material came from peripheral blood. The origin of the receptors is a human donor in a cohort sampled during active COVID-19.

This clone appeared many times. The gene calls are TRBV28 and TRBJ2-2; possible D gene TRBD1, 5 bases. V was trimmed by 3 bases and J by 5 bases, leaving 16 bases between them. The CDR3 has 16 amino acids. Germline CDR1 and CDR2: MDHEN and SYDVKM. CDR3 region: CASSFLYGAPTGELFF. In DNA, the CDR3 is TGTGCCAGCAGTTTTCTTTATGGGGCACCTACCGGGGAGCTGTTTTTT.

The J gene is TRBJ2-2, the V gene TRBV5-6; TRBD2 matches at 9 bases. The CDR3 sequence is 15 residues long. CDR1 SGHDT and CDR2 YYEEEE come from the germline V gene. V lost 4 bases, J lost 3 bases, and 4 bases stayed unmatched. The CDR3 spells CASSPGTSYTGELFF. CDR3 in DNA: TGTGCCAGCAGCCCCGGGACTAGCTACACCGGGGAGCTGTTTTTT.

The gene calls are TRBV4-2 and TRBJ1-1; 7 positions match TRBD1. The CDR3 has 15 residues. Looked up from germline, CDR1 is LGHNA and CDR2 is YNFKEQ. The trim removed 2 bases at V and 1 base at J, leaving 4 bases unmatched. The CDR3 bases are TGTGCCAGCAGCCAAAATGACAGGGAGAACACTGAAGCTTTCTTT. The encoded protein is CASSQNDRENTEAFF.

This clone was seen once. This chain connects TRBV28 to TRBJ1-1, with 9 nucleotides matching TRBD1. Trimming took 10 bases from V and 3 from J; bases not matched to a gene: 9. Germline CDR1 MDHEN, CDR2 SYDVKM. The CDR3 has 14 amino acids. The CDR3 loop is CATLGDRGYTEAFF. The CDR3 DNA is TGTGCCACCCTGGGTGACAGGGGGTACACTGAAGCTTTCTTT.

The V gene is TRBV5-1, the J gene TRBJ2-2; D remains ambiguous. The CDR3 has 16 residues. V gave up 0 bases and J gave up 0 bases, with 9 bases separating them. Germline assignment: CDR1 SGHRS and CDR2 YFSETQ. The chain's CDR3 is CASSLAGKSNTGELFF. For the CDR3, the DNA is TGCGCCAGCAGCTTGGCAGGCAAGTCGAACACCGGGGAGCTGTTTTTT.

The rearrangement uses TRBV5-1 and TRBJ1-3, with TRBD1 matching 9 bases. The CDR3 loop spans 15 amino acids. CDR1 SGHRS and CDR2 YFSETQ come from the germline V gene. V lost 4 bases to trimming and J lost 3 bases; unmatched junction nucleotides: 5. The CDR3, as DNA: TGCGCCAGCAGCATTACAGGGGGCAATGGAAACACCATATATTTT. Encoded protein: CASSITGGNGNTIYF. The full variable domain, with the rest looked up from reference TRBV5-1 and TRBJ1-3, is KAGVTQTPRYLIKTRGQQVTLSCSPISGHRSVSWYQQTPGQGLQFLFEYFSETQRNKGNFPGRFSGRQFSNSRSEMNVSTLELGDSALYLCASSITGGNGNTIYFGEGSWLTVV.

J is TRBJ1-5 and V is TRBV19, with 9 bases matching TRBD1. The CDR3 consists of 15 residues. The trim removed 6 bases at V and 3 bases at J, leaving 6 bases unmatched. Germline-derived CDR1 and CDR2 are LNHDA and SQIVND (reference sequence). CDR3 DNA sequence: TGTGCCAGTAGAGGACAGGGGACAAACAATCAGCCCCAGCATTTT. Encoded protein: CASRGQGTNNQPQHF.

CDR3 residues: CASSRQGGQPQHF. The CDR3 nucleotides read TGTGCCAGCAGTCGACAGGGCGGTCAGCCCCAGCATTTT. The genes are TRBV3-1 (or the pseudogene TRBV3-2) and TRBJ1-5; 7 nucleotides match TRBD1. The CDR3 contains 13 residues. Per germline, CDR1 LGHDT and CDR2 YNNKEL (reference sequence). The V gene end was trimmed by 6 bases and the J gene end by 6 bases; junction bases not matched to a gene: 5.

This chain uses TRBV3-1 (or the pseudogene TRBV3-2) with TRBJ2-1, with 9 bases aligning to TRBD2. Germline V CDR1 and CDR2: LGHDT, YNNKEL (reference sequence). The V gene end was trimmed by 6 bases and the J gene end by 7 bases; junction bases not matched to a gene: 4. The CDR3 length is 13 residues. The CDR3 coding sequence is TGTGCCAGCAGTCTCGGACTAGCGAATGAGCAGTTCTTC. The encoded protein is CASSLGLANEQFF.

The rearrangement uses TRBV12-3 or TRBV12-4 and TRBJ1-6; D is unresolved. V was cut by 3 bases and J by 11 bases, with 11 bases left in between. The CDR3 length is 13 residues. The CDR3 here is CASSFLGRTPLHF. CDR3 nucleotide sequence: TGTGCCAGCAGTTTCCTTGGCAGAACACCCCTCCACTTT.

This chain uses TRBV28 with TRBJ2-7; the match to TRBD1 covers 11 bases. The CDR3 consists of 15 residues. Germline trimming cut 7 bases from V and 3 bases from J; bases unmatched to any gene: 8. CDR1 is MDHEN, CDR2 SYDVKM, per germline. The CDR3: CASKNAGTGGYEQYF. CDR3 DNA sequence: TGTGCCAGCAAAAATGCCGGGACAGGGGGCTACGAGCAGTACTTC.